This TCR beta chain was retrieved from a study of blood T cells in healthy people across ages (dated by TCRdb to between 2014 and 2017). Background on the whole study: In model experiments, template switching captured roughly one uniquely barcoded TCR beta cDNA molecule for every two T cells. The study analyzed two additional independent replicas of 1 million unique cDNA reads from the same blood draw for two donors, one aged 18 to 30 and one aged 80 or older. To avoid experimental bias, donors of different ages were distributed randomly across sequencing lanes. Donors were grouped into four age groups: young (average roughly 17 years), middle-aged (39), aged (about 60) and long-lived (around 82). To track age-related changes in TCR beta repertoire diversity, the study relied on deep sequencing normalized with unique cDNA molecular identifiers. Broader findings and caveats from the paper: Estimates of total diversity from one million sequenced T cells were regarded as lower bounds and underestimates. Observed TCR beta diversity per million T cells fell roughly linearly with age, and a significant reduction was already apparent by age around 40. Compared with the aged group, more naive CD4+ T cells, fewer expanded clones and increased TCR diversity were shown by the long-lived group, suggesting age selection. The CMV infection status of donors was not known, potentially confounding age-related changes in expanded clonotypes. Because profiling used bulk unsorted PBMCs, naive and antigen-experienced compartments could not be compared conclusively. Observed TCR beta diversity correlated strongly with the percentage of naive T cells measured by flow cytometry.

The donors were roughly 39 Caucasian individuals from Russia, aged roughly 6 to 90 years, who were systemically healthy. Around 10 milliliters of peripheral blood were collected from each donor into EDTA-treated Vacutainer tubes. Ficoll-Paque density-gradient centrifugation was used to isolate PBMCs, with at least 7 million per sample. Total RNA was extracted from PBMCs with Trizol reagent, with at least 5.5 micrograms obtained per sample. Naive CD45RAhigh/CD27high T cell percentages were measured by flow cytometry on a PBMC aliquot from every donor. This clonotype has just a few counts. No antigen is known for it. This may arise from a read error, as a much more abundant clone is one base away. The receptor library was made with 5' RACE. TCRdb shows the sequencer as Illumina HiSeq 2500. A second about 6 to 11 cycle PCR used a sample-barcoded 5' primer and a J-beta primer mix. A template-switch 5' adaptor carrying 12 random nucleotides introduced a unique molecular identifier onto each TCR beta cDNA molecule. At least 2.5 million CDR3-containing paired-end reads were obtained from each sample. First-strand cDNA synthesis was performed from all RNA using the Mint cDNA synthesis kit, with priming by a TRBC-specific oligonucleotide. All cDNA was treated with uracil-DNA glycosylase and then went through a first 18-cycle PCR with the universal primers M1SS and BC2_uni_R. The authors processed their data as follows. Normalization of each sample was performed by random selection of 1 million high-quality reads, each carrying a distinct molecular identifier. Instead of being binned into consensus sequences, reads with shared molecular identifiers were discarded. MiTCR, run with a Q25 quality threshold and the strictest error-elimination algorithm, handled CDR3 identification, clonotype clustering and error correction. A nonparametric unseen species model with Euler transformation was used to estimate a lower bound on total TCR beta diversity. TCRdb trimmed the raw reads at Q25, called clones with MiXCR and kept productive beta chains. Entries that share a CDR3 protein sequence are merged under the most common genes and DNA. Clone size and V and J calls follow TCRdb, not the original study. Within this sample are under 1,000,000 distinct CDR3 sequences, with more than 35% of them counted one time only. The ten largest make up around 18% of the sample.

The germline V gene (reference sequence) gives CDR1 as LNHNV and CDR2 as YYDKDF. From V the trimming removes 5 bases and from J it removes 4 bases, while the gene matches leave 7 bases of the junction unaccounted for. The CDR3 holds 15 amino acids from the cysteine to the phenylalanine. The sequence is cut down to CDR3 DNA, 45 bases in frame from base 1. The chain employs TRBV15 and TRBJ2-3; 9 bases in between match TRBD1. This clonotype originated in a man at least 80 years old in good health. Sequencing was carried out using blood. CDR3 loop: CATSRDRERADTQYF. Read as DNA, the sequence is TGTGCCACCAGCCGGGACAGGGAAAGGGCAGATACGCAGTATTTT.